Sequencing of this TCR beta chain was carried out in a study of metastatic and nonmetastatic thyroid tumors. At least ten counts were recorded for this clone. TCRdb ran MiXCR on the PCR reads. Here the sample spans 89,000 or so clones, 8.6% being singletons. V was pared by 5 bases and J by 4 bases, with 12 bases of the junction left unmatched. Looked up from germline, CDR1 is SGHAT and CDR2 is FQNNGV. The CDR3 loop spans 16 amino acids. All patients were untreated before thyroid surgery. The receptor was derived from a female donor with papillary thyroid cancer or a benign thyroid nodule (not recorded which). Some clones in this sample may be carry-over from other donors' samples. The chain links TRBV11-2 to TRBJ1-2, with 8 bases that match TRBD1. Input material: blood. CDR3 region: CASSLGQGKLAYGYTF. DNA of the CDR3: TGTGCCAGCAGCCTAGGACAGGGAAAGTTGGCCTATGGCTACACCTTC.